The 23 T cell receptor beta chains given below trace back to one sample, sequenced in a study of T-cell memory formation after mild COVID-19. TCRdb itself ran the 5' RACE reads through MiXCR, one entry per CDR3 protein. There are more than 75,000 distinct CDR3 sequences in the sample; nearly 25% occur only once, and over 40% lies in the top ten. The sequenced sample consisted of PBMCs or a T cell subset sorted from them (not recorded which). The receptors stem from a man between 18 and 29 years old who had mild COVID-19 (a few samples of this study predate the infection). Cell type and time point are not known.

The V gene is TRBV5-1, the J gene TRBJ2-6, with D perhaps matching TRBD1 (6 bases). The CDR3 is 17 amino acids. With 0 bases removed from V and 2 bases from J, the gap between germline ends came to 12 bases. The germline V gene encodes CDR1 SGHRS and CDR2 YFSETQ. The chain's CDR3 is CASSLEAGVTGANVLTF. As DNA, the CDR3 is TGCGCCAGCAGCTTGGAGGCAGGGGTAACTGGGGCCAACGTCCTGACTTTC.

This clonotype was recorded a few times. The chain couples TRBV29-1 to TRBJ2-7; perhaps TRBD2 as D (5 bases). The germline V and J ends were trimmed by 5 bases and 7 bases, with 15 bases remaining between them. This CDR3 spans 12 amino acids. Per germline, CDR1 SQVTM and CDR2 ANQGSEA. DNA of the CDR3: TGCAGCGTTCAGAGGGCCCTGGGGGAGCAGTACTTC. Its protein product is CSVQRALGEQYF.

There are a few counts of this clonotype. The rearrangement links TRBV11-2 to TRBJ2-2, with 12 positions matching TRBD1. The CDR3 is 15 residues long. Trimming at V came to 5 bases and at J to 9 bases, leaving 7 bases not matched to a gene. CDR1 is SGHAT and CDR2 is FQNNGV in the germline V gene. The CDR3, as DNA: TGTGCCAGCAGCACACTCGGGACAGGGGGCCGGGAGCTGTTTTTT. Its translation is CASSTLGTGGRELFF. Supplemented by reference TRBV11-2 and TRBJ2-2, the full variable domain reads EAGVAQSPRYKIIEKRQSVAFWCNPISGHATLYWYQQILGQGPKLLIQFQNNGVVDDSQLPKDRFSAERLKGVDSTLKIQPAKLEDSAVYLCASSTLGTGGRELFFGEGSRLTVL.

This clonotype was picked up a small number of times. The chain combines TRBV6-1 with TRBJ2-7, with D maybe TRBD2 (5 bases). Looked up from germline, CDR1 is MNHNS and CDR2 is SASEGT. This CDR3 comprises 15 residues. Trimming pared 4 bases from V and 2 bases from J, leaving 15 bases between. CDR3 DNA sequence: TGTGCCAGCAGTGGACTTGTGACTATGACCTACGAGCAGTACTTC. Translating gives CASSGLVTMTYEQYF.

This clonotype came up a few times. The rearrangement links TRBV6-5 to TRBJ1-1, with D unclear. Germline lookup yields CDR1 MNHEY and CDR2 SVGAGI. The CDR3 length is 13 residues. V dropped 0 bases and J dropped 6 bases, with 8 bases sitting between them. The CDR3 DNA is TGTGCCAGCAGTTACTCGAGCGGGGCTGAAGCTTTCTTT. Protein: CASSYSSGAEAFF.

In its sample, this clonotype was seen a few times. This sequence joins TRBV29-1 and TRBJ2-3; tentative D call: TRBD2 (5 bases). This CDR3 comprises 13 residues. Germline values: CDR1 SQVTM, CDR2 ANQGSEA. Trimming removed 6 bases from V and 2 bases from J, with 12 bases in between. The CDR3, as DNA: TGCAGCGTGGAACTAGTACTCACAGATACGCAGTATTTT. Its translation is CSVELVLTDTQYF.

The rearrangement uses TRBV9 and TRBJ2-1, with D possibly being TRBD2 (6 bases). Germline V gives CDR1 SGDLS, CDR2 YYNGEE. CDR3 length: 17 residues. Between the trimmed V and J ends, which lost 3 bases and 5 bases, there was a span of 21 bases. This CDR3 is CASSASPGAGPHNEQFF. The DNA for the CDR3 is TGTGCCAGCAGCGCGAGCCCCGGGGCGGGGCCACACAATGAGCAGTTCTTC.

In this sample, this clonotype turned up a few times. The CDR3 region is CASSYSTIGGQAYGYTF. The CDR3 DNA reads as TGTGCCAGCAGTTACTCGACTATCGGGGGACAAGCCTATGGCTACACCTTC. The chain has TRBV6-5 and TRBJ1-2; D is possibly TRBD1 (6 bases). CDR1 is MNHEY, CDR2 SVGAGI, per germline. Trimming left V 0 bases short and J 4 bases short, with 18 bases between. CDR3 length equals 17 residues.

This clonotype was observed a few times. The V call is TRBV7-2, the J call TRBJ2-1; TRBD2 matches at 9 bases. The CDR3 has 18 residues. With V trimmed by 3 bases and J by 7 bases, 16 bases remained unmatched. Germline-derived CDR1 and CDR2 are SGHTA and FQGNSA. CDR3 sequence reads: CASSFPASAGGLWNEQFF. CDR3 nucleotide sequence: TGTGCCAGCAGCTTCCCCGCTTCCGCGGGGGGGCTGTGGAATGAGCAGTTCTTC. The variable domain in full, completed from reference TRBV7-2 and TRBJ2-1, reads GAGVSQSPSNKVTEKGKDVELRCDPISGHTALYWYRQSLGQGLEFLIYFQGNSAPDKSGLPSDRFSAERTGGSVSTLTIQRTQQEDSAVYLCASSFPASAGGLWNEQFFGPGTRLTVL.

The CDR3 DNA is TGTGCCAGCACCTCCGGGGCTAATGAAAAACTGTTTTTT. Residues: CASTSGANEKLFF. The genes are TRBV6-5 and TRBJ1-4; D not certain. This CDR3 comprises 13 residues. V lost 7 bases and J lost 3, with 9 bases in between. CDR1 MNHEY and CDR2 SVGAGI come from the germline V gene.

The chain employs TRBV7-9 and TRBJ1-1; TRBD1 is a possible D gene (5 bases). The V gene lost 4 bases and the J gene lost 6 bases, with 9 bases spanning the gap. The V gene's germline CDR1 is SEHNR and CDR2 FQNEAQ (reference sequence). This CDR3 is 12 amino acids long. The CDR3 DNA follows: TGTGCCAGCAGCTGGAAGGGGCCTGAAGCTTTCTTT. Amino acids: CASSWKGPEAFF. Complete variable domain (other parts from reference TRBV7-9 and TRBJ1-1): DTGVSQNPRHKITKRGQNVTFRCDPISEHNRLYWYRQTLGQGPEFLTYFQNEAQLEKSRLLSDRFSAERPKGSFSTLEIQRTEQGDSAMYLCASSWKGPEAFFGQGTRLTVV.

V and J are TRBV6-5 and TRBJ1-1; 7 bases map to TRBD1. Germline CDR1 MNHEY, CDR2 SVGAGI. The J segment lost 6 bases and the V segment lost 4 bases, leaving 2 bases of the junction unmatched. CDR3 length: 12 amino acids. CDR3 DNA sequence: TGTGCCAGCAGTTTAACAGGGGCTGAAGCTTTCTTT. It yields the protein CASSLTGAEAFF.

The V gene is TRBV3-1, the J gene TRBJ2-1, with a weak D call TRBD2 (5 bases). V lost 8 bases to trimming and J lost 3 bases, with 14 bases between them. Germline V gives CDR1 LGHDT, CDR2 YNNKEL (reference sequence). The CDR3 totals 14 residues. For the CDR3, the DNA is TGTGCCAGCCGCCGTGGAGAGGGCTACAATGAGCAGTTCTTC. Residues: CASRRGEGYNEQFF.

This sequence joins TRBV12-3 or TRBV12-4 and TRBJ1-2; 9 positions agree with TRBD1. V gave up 4 bases and J gave up 4 bases; unmatched junction bases: 7. This CDR3 is 15 amino acids long. CDR3 sequence: CASSSGDRGVYGYTF. DNA of the CDR3: TGTGCCAGCAGTTCCGGCGACAGGGGGGTCTATGGCTACACCTTC.

CDR3 bases: TGTGCCAGCAGTTCCCCCGGGACAGGTCGGTATGAGCAGTTCTTC. Its protein product is CASSSPGTGRYEQFF. The chain carries TRBV12-3 or TRBV12-4 and TRBJ2-1; 8 nucleotides match TRBD1. V trimming: 4 bases; J trimming: 8 bases; junction bases outside the gene matches: 10. CDR3 length: 15 residues.

In this sample, this clonotype turned up a few times. The chain combines TRBV12-3 or TRBV12-4 with TRBJ1-1; D gene uncertain. The germline V and J ends were trimmed by 0 bases and 7 bases, with 9 bases remaining between them. This CDR3 is built from 13 residues. The chain's CDR3 is CASSLALSREAFF. In DNA, the CDR3 is TGTGCCAGCAGTTTAGCGCTTAGTCGTGAAGCTTTCTTT.

The CDR3 is CAISVRGRGTDTQYF. CDR3 bases: TGTGCCATCAGTGTACGGGGAAGGGGCACAGATACGCAGTATTTT. The V and J genes are TRBV10-3 and TRBJ2-3, with a tentative D call TRBD2 (5 bases). V shed 4 bases and J shed 1 base, with 12 bases lying between them. Germline V gene sequence: CDR1 ENHRY, CDR2 SYGVKD. The CDR3 has 15 residues.

This clonotype was found a few times. The chain carries TRBV4-1 and TRBJ1-1, with 9 positions matching TRBD1. The length of the CDR3 is 15 residues. Germline-derived CDR1 and CDR2 are MGHRA and YSYEKL. The V and J ends lost 6 bases and 1 base, in that order; junction bases with no gene match: 6. The CDR3 DNA reads TGCGCCAGCAGAACGCCGGGACAGGGGAACACTGAAGCTTTCTTT. It translates to CASRTPGQGNTEAFF.

This clonotype has more than one count but fewer than ten. This chain connects TRBV5-6 to TRBJ1-2; 7 nucleotides line up with TRBD1. The CDR3 covers 16 residues. Germline-derived CDR1 and CDR2 are SGHDT and YYEEEE. V was clipped by 1 base and J by 4 bases; unmatched bases: 10. The CDR3 nucleotides read TGTGCCAGCAGCTTGATGGACAGGACCCACCTCTATGGCTACACCTTC. This gives the protein CASSLMDRTHLYGYTF.

The chain links TRBV7-9 to TRBJ1-5; maybe TRBD1 (5 bases). The CDR3 has 14 residues. Germline V gene sequence: CDR1 SEHNR, CDR2 FQNEAQ (reference sequence). Trimming removed 5 bases at V and 3 bases at J, with 11 bases between. The chain's CDR3 is CASSNSGLNQPQHF. The CDR3 coding sequence is TGTGCCAGCAGCAACTCGGGACTCAATCAGCCCCAGCATTTT.

In this sample, this clonotype turned up a few times. The genes are TRBV3-1 and TRBJ2-3; 10 bases align to TRBD2. The CDR3 is 15 residues long. V dropped 7 bases and J dropped 9; count of bases not matched to a gene: 13. CDR1 LGHDT and CDR2 YNNKEL come from the germline V gene (reference sequence). CDR3 in DNA: TGTGCCAGCACCTCAGTAGTAGCGGGGGGCCGAACGCAGTATTTT. Translated, it gives CASTSVVAGGRTQYF.

The chain couples TRBV21-1 to TRBJ2-7; the DNA was not used to check the table's D call, TRBD2. TRBV21-1 is described as a pseudogene. The CDR3 sequence is 14 residues long. CDR3 sequence reads: CASSKGTGYYEQYV. In DNA, the CDR3 is TGTGCCAGCAGCAAAGGGACTGGCTACTACGAGCAGTACGTC.

This clonotype was found a few times. J is TRBJ2-7 and V is TRBV15, with unresolved D. With 1 base removed from V and 4 bases from J, the gap between germline ends came to 11 bases. The CDR3 is 14 amino acids. Germline lookup yields CDR1 LNHNV and CDR2 YYDKDF (reference sequence). This CDR3 is CATSRVARGYEQYF. CDR3 bases: TGTGCCACCAGCAGAGTTGCTAGAGGATACGAGCAGTACTTC.